This is a list of T cell receptor beta chains from one sample in a study of T-cell memory formation after mild COVID-19. TCRdb itself ran the 5' RACE reads through MiXCR, one entry per CDR3 protein. The sample lists about 210,000 distinct CDR3 sequences; over 9.5% were seen once. Sequences were obtained from PBMCs or a T cell subset sorted from them (not recorded which). These receptors were taken from a young man who had mild COVID-19 (a few samples of this study predate the infection). Cell type and time point are not known. Each CDR3 is given with its conserved first and last residue. A D gene is named only where the DNA matches it firmly. Rows may omit the clone size; those that give it use once, few, many or a size class.

v_call	j_call	d_call	clone_size	cdr3_nt	cdr3_aa
TRBV3-1	TRBJ2-1	.	many	TGTGCCAGCAGCCAAGGGCAGGGGAGCAATGAGCAGTTCTTC	CASSQGQGSNEQFF
TRBV18	TRBJ2-1	.	few	TGTGCCAGCTCACCGCGTTCTACTAGTGATGAGCAGTTCTTC	CASSPRSTSDEQFF
TRBV4-3	TRBJ2-2	.	.	TGCGCCAGCAGCCAGGGGGTCTCCGGGGAGCTGTTTTTT	CASSQGVSGELFF
TRBV29-1	TRBJ2-3	TRBD2	few	TGCAGCGTTGTGACTAGCGGCACAGATACGCAGTATTTT	CSVVTSGTDTQYF
TRBV6-5	TRBJ1-6	.	few	TGTGCCAGCAGTTACAACGGGGGTGATAATTCACCCCTCCACTTT	CASSYNGGDNSPLHF
TRBV9	TRBJ1-6	.	few	TGTGCCAGCAGCGTTGGAGGGTACAGATCACCCCTCCACTTT	CASSVGGYRSPLHF
TRBV5-8	TRBJ2-5	TRBD2	.	TGTGCCAGCAGGCGGGGGCAAGAGACCCAGTACTTC	CASRRGQETQYF
TRBV7-9	TRBJ2-3	.	few	TGTGCCAGCAGCTTAGGTTCCTACACAGATACGCAGTATTTT	CASSLGSYTDTQYF
TRBV7-6	TRBJ2-2	.	.	TGTGCCAGCACCCCCGGGGGAAACACCGGGGAGCTGTTTTTT	CASTPGGNTGELFF
TRBV12-3/TRBV12-4	TRBJ2-2	.	few	TGTGCCAGCGGGGAGGAGAACACCGGGGAGCTGTTTTTT	CASGEENTGELFF
TRBV20-1	TRBJ2-2	.	.	TGCAGTGCTAGACTGAGCAGGGGATCCGGGGAGCTGTTTTTT	CSARLSRGSGELFF
TRBV6-6	TRBJ2-1	.	few	TGTGCCAGCAGTTACCAAATACCCTCCTACAATGAGCAGTTCTTC	CASSYQIPSYNEQFF
TRBV20-1	TRBJ1-2	.	few	TGCAGTGCTGTCCCCCGGGAAAGTGGCTACACCTTC	CSAVPRESGYTF
TRBV6-5	TRBJ1-2	.	few	TGTGCCAGCAACAACCCACCTTCGGACGAGGGTTACACCTTC	CASNNPPSDEGYTF
TRBV12-3/TRBV12-4	TRBJ1-5	.	.	TGTGCCAGCAGTTTAAAGGGTTTATATCAGCCCCAGCATTTT	CASSLKGLYQPQHF
TRBV5-4	TRBJ2-5	TRBD2	.	TGTGCCAGCAGCTTGGATCCCAGCGGGGGGTTGGAGACCCAGTACTTC	CASSLDPSGGLETQYF